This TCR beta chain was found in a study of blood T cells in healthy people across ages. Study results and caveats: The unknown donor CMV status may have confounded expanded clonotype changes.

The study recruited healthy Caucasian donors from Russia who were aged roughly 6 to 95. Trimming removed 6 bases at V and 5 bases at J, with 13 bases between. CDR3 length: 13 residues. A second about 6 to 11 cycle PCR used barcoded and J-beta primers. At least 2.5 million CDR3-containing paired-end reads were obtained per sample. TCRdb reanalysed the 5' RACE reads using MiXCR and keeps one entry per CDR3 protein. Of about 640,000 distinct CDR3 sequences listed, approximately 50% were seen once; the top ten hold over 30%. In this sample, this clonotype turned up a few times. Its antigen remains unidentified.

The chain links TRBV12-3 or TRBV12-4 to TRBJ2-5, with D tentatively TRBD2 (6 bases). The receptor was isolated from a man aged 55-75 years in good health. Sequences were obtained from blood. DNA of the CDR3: TGTGCCAGCAGCCTGTCGGGGGTGGAGACCCAGTACTTC. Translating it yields CASSLSGVETQYF.